The 9 T cell receptor beta chains below come from one sample, sequenced in a study of shared clonotypes between healthy human individuals. Only in-frame clones appear in the TCRdb table, and some are missing; sequencing was by immunoSEQ multiplex PCR. The table has 2 million or so clones, approximately 94% seen once. Naive CD8 isolation took CD45RO-negative cells positively selected for CCR7 and excluded terminally differentiated effector memory CD45RA+ cells. The sequencing input was naive CD8+ T cells sorted from blood. These receptor sequences come from a man between 18 and 29 years old in good health.

The V and J genes are TRBV18 and TRBJ1-6, with D hard to call. CDR1 and CDR2 from the germline V gene are KGHSH and LQKENI. Trimming took 2 bases from V and 2 from J, leaving 13 bases between them. The CDR3 is 17 residues long. The CDR3 spells CASSPDPTEAYNSPLHF. The CDR3 DNA follows: TGTGCCAGCTCACCAGATCCCACAGAAGCCTATAATTCACCCCTCCACTTT.

The chain employs TRBV13 and TRBJ2-2; 7 bases line up with TRBD1. The CDR3 runs 16 residues. With V trimmed by 5 bases and J by 5 bases, 11 bases remained unmatched. CDR1 is PRHDT and CDR2 is FYEKMQ in the germline V gene (reference sequence). CDR3 in amino acids: CASSDDRVKGTGELFF. CDR3 sequence (DNA): TGTGCCAGCAGCGACGACAGGGTAAAAGGAACCGGGGAGCTGTTTTTT.

CDR3 in DNA: TGTGCCATCAATACGCGGGAGGGCCTAGGGCAGTTCTTC. Translation: CAINTREGLGQFF. This chain connects TRBV10-3 to TRBJ2-1; TRBD2 aligns across 9 bases. Trimming cost V 7 bases and J 12 bases; bases outside gene matches: 10. CDR1 ENHRY and CDR2 SYGVKD come from the germline V gene. The CDR3 consists of 13 residues.

V and J are TRBV28 and TRBJ2-7; no reliable D call. This CDR3 comprises 15 residues. Per germline, CDR1 MDHEN and CDR2 SYDVKM. V shed 2 bases and J shed 5 bases, with 16 bases lying between them. CDR3 sequence (DNA): TGTGCCAGCAGTTTACTTCGTGACCTTAGTGACGAGCAGTACTTC. It yields the protein CASSLLRDLSDEQYF.

The rearrangement uses TRBV4-1 and TRBJ2-3; TRBD2 matches 8 bases. V shed 2 bases, J shed 2 bases, and the junction held 3 bases outside the gene matches. CDR1 MGHRA and CDR2 YSYEKL come from the germline V gene. The CDR3 loop spans 15 amino acids. CDR3 DNA: TGCGCCAGCAGCCAAATAGCGGGGCTCACAGATACGCAGTATTTT. Protein sequence: CASSQIAGLTDTQYF.

This chain connects TRBV7-2 to TRBJ2-3, with 7 bases matching TRBD2. From germline, CDR1 is SGHTA and CDR2 FQGNSA. This CDR3 region has 17 residues. With 2 bases clipped from V and 4 bases from J, the junction kept 12 bases outside the gene matches. CDR3 protein: CASSLRASGPAPDTQYF. Here the CDR3 DNA reads TGTGCCAGCAGCTTAAGGGCTAGCGGCCCCGCGCCAGATACGCAGTATTTT.

The chain is built from TRBV5-6 and TRBJ1-2; tentative D call: TRBD1 (5 bases). There are 12 residues in the CDR3. The V gene lost 3 bases and the J gene lost 6 bases, with 9 bases spanning the gap. CDR1 is SGHDT, CDR2 YYEEEE, per germline. In nucleotides, the CDR3 is TGTGCCAGCAGCTGGGGACTTAATGGCTACACCTTC. It yields the protein CASSWGLNGYTF.

The chain carries TRBV30 and TRBJ1-3; TRBD1 might be the D (5 bases). Between the trimmed V and J ends, which lost 1 base and 8 bases, there was a span of 6 bases. Germline CDR1 GTSNPN, CDR2 SVGIG (reference sequence). The CDR3 contains 11 residues. The DNA of the CDR3 is TGTGCCTGGAGTGGGGGGGACACCATATATTTT. This sequence encodes CAWSGGDTIYF.

V gene TRBV21-1 combines with J gene TRBJ2-7; the table gives TRBD1 as D, unverified against the DNA. TRBV21-1 is a pseudogene. CDR3 size: 20 residues. Here the CDR3 DNA reads TGTGCCAGCAGCCAAAAGGGGGCCGGGGTTAGTAAATTAGAGACCTACGAGCAGTACTTC. It codes for CASSQKGAGVSKLETYEQYF.